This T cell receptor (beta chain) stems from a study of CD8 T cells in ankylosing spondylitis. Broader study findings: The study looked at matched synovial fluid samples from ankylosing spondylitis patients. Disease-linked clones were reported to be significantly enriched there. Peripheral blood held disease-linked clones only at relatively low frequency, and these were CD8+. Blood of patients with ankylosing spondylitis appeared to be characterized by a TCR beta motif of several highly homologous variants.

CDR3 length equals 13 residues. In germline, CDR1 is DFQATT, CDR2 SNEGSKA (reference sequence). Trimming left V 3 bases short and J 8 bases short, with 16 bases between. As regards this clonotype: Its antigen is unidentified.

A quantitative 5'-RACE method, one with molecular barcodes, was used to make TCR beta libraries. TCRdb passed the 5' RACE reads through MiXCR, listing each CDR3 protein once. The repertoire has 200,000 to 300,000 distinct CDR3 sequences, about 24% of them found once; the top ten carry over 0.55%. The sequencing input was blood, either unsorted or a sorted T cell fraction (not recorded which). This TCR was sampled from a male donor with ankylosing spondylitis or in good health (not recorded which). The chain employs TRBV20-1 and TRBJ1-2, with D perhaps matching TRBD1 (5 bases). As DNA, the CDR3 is TGCAGTGCTAGCCCGGGGGGAGCGAAAGGCTACACCTTC. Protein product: CSASPGGAKGYTF.